Reported below is one TCR beta chain. The assay was immunoSEQ multiplex PCR, and TCRdb's table has in-frame clones only and misses some. The sample records 95,000 to 150,000 clones, over 75% being singletons. This entry belongs to a study of blood T cell repertoires in COVID-19. Study-level background: Nucleic acid was either cDNA or gDNA, and it came from T cells, B-cell-depleted T cells, or PBMCs.

Germline CDR1 and CDR2: SGHDT and YYEEEE. There are 15 residues in the CDR3. V lost 3 bases, J lost 0 bases, and 10 bases lay in between. The chain joins TRBV5-6 to TRBJ2-4; perhaps TRBD1 as D (6 bases). Sequencing input: peripheral blood. The TCR originated in a woman aged 80 or over with acute or convalescent COVID-19. The CDR3 DNA reads TGTGCCAGCAGCTACGACAGGTTAGCCAAAAACATTCAGTACTTC. This gives the protein CASSYDRLAKNIQYF.